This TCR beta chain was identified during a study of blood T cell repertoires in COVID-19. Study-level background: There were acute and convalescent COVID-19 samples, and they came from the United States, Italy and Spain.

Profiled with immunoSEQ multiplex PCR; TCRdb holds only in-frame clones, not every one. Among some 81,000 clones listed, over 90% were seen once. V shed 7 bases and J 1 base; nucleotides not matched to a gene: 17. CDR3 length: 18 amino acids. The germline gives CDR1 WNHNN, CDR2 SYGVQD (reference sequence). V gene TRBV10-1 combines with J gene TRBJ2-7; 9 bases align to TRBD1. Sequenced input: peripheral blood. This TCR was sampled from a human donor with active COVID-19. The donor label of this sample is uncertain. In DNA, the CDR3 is TGCGCCAGCAAGCCGGGACAGGGACAACCTCCTTGTTCCTACGAGCAGTACTTC. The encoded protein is CASKPGQGQPPCSYEQYF.